This T cell receptor (beta chain) was obtained from a study of cytomegalovirus exposure and HLA in healthy donors. At the level of the study: Of the donors genotyped, approximately 400 in all, over 80% fell in the Caucasian-associated ancestry cluster.

CDR1 and CDR2 (germline): LNHDA, SQIVND (reference sequence). CDR3 length: 15 amino acids. Trimming shortened V by 11 bases and J by 1 base, and 17 bases separated the two germline ends. Study-wide findings and caveats: Available immune exposure information covered CMV serostatus only. It was shown in a later analysis that HLA-associated TCR beta chains were more clonally expanded than other, equally common chains. Evidence from a later analysis indicated that most CMV-associated TCR beta chains looked HLA-restricted.

A multiplex PCR was run with 60 Vbeta primers and 13 Jbeta primers. Libraries were prepared by immunoSEQ multiplex PCR; TCRdb keeps only in-frame clonotypes and omits some of them. The sample table includes 75,000 to 95,000 clones. On this clone itself: The target antigen is unknown.

J is TRBJ2-2 and V is TRBV19; possibly TRBD2 for D (6 bases). The clonotype was recovered from a woman aged 55 to 70 in good health and CMV-seronegative. The sequencing sample was made of PBMCs. The DNA for the CDR3 is TGTGCCCTAAGGGAGGCAGACCAGAACACCGGGGAGCTGTTTTTT. Translated: CALREADQNTGELFF.